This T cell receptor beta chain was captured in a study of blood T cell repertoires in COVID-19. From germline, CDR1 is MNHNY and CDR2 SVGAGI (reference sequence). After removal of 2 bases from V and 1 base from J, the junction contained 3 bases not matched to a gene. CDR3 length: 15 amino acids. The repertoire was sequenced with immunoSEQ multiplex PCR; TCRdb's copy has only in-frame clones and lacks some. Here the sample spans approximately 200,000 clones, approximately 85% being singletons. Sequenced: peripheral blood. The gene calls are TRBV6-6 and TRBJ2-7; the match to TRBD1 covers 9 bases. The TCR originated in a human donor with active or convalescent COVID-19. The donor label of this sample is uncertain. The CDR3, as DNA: TGTGCCAGCAGTTACCGGGACAGGGTGTCCTACGAGCAGTACTTC. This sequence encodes CASSYRDRVSYEQYF.